The 13 T cell receptor beta chains below were found in one sample sequenced in a study of cytomegalovirus exposure and HLA in healthy donors (dated by TCRdb to the late 2010s). Libraries came from the immunoSEQ multiplex PCR assay. A mixture of 60 forward primers for TCR Vbeta segments and 13 reverse primers for TCR Jbeta segments was used in the multiplex PCR. The table was pulled from immuneACCESS by TCRdb, which kept in-frame rearrangements only. Such tables lose some clones; where checked, under half of the loss comes from unresolved V genes, and the rest has no known cause. The table held for this sample gives 200,000 or so clones. The ten top clones hold 0.95% to 1.3% of the sample. Material for sequencing was PBMCs. The receptors originated from a girl aged 2 to 10 in good health and CMV-seropositive.

The CDR3, as DNA: TGCGCCAGCAGCCCTAGGACAGGGAACACTGAAGCTTTCTTT. Its translation is CASSPRTGNTEAFF. The chain recombines TRBV5-1 with TRBJ1-1, with 7 bases fitting TRBD1. V was pared by 4 bases and J by 1 base, with 4 bases of the junction left unmatched. CDR3 length: 14 amino acids. From germline, CDR1 is SGHRS and CDR2 YFSETQ.

The V call is TRBV2, the J call TRBJ2-1, with TRBD2 identical over 7 bases. Unmatched junction bases numbered 5, after V lost 4 bases and J lost 2 bases. The CDR3 totals 15 residues. CDR1 is SNHLY and CDR2 is FYNNEI in the germline V gene. The CDR3 sequence is CASSGLASPYNEQFF. The DNA of the CDR3 is TGTGCCAGCAGTGGACTAGCATCCCCCTACAATGAGCAGTTCTTC.

This chain's CDR3 is CASSAGQSEAFF. CDR3 sequence (DNA): TGTGCCAGCAGCGCCGGACAATCCGAAGCTTTCTTT. V usage is TRBV7-9 and J usage is TRBJ1-1; possible D gene TRBD1, 5 bases. The CDR3 is made up of 12 amino acids. Trimming cost V 5 bases and J 8 bases, with 12 bases left between them. Germline loops: CDR1 SEHNR, CDR2 FQNEAQ (reference sequence).

The chain joins TRBV29-1 to TRBJ2-1, with 13 positions matching TRBD2. In germline, CDR1 is SQVTM, CDR2 ANQGSEA. V was pared by 7 bases and J by 9 bases, with 9 bases of the junction left unmatched. The CDR3 contains 14 residues. This CDR3 reads CSALAGGPSSEQFF. The CDR3 nucleotides are TGCAGCGCACTAGCGGGAGGGCCGTCGAGTGAGCAGTTCTTC.

This sequence joins TRBV28 and TRBJ1-1, with D perhaps matching TRBD1 (5 bases). This CDR3 contains 14 residues. Between the trimmed V and J ends, which lost 3 bases and 4 bases, there was a span of 12 bases. From germline, CDR1 is MDHEN and CDR2 SYDVKM. The CDR3, as DNA: TGTGCCAGCAGTTTCGGGGGAGTAAGCACTGAAGCTTTCTTT. It translates to CASSFGGVSTEAFF. The full variable domain, with the rest looked up from reference TRBV28 and TRBJ1-1, is DVKVTQSSRYLVKRTGEKVFLECVQDMDHENMFWYRQDPGLGLRLIYFSYDVKMKEKGDIPEGYSVSREKKERFSLILESASTNQTSMYLCASSFGGVSTEAFFGQGTRLTVV.

The rearrangement links TRBV18 to TRBJ2-1, with 9 bases identical to TRBD2. This CDR3 is built from 18 residues. Looked up from germline, CDR1 is KGHSH and CDR2 is LQKENI. V gave up 3 bases and J gave up 4 bases; unmatched junction bases: 13. The CDR3 sequence is CASSPFDSGSTEYNEQFF. As DNA, the CDR3 is TGTGCCAGCTCACCTTTTGATAGCGGGAGTACGGAATACAATGAGCAGTTCTTC.

The chain links TRBV5-1 to TRBJ2-5; D is undetermined. Germline V lookup: CDR1 SGHRS, CDR2 YFSETQ. Deletions cut 1 base from V and 2 bases from J, with 9 bases between. This CDR3 has 14 residues. For the CDR3, the DNA is TGCGCCAGCAGCTTGACGGCGGCACAAGAGACCCAGTACTTC. Translation gives CASSLTAAQETQYF.

The rearrangement joins TRBV30 to TRBJ1-2; D perhaps matches TRBD1 (5 bases). Trimming removed 3 bases from V and 8 bases from J, with 16 bases in between. The CDR3 length is 13 residues. Germline loops: CDR1 GTSNPN, CDR2 SVGIG (reference sequence). Here the CDR3 DNA reads TGTGCCTGGAGGCTGACGGCGGGGCGCGGCTACACCTTC. Its translation is CAWRLTAGRGYTF. The full variable domain, rest sourced from reference TRBV30 and TRBJ1-2, is SQTIHQWPATLVQPVGSPLSLECTVEGTSNPNLYWYRQAAGRGLQLLFYSVGIGQISSEVPQNLSASRPQDRQFILSSKKLLLSDSGFYLCAWRLTAGRGYTFGSGTRLTVV.

A word on this clone: One junction end does not reproduce the germline sequence, and a read error may be involved. This rearrangement joins TRBV20-1 to TRBJ2-3, with 12 positions matching TRBD2. Per germline, CDR1 DFQATT and CDR2 SNEGSKA (reference sequence). The CDR3 length is 11 residues. CDR3 DNA: TGCAGTGCGCTTCTAGCGGGAGGGCCAGATTTT. Encoded protein: CSALLAGGPDF.

The chain couples TRBV7-6 to TRBJ1-1, with D possibly matching TRBD1 (5 bases). V gave up 1 base and J gave up 4 bases, with 13 bases separating them. The CDR3 is 15 amino acids. Germline lookup yields CDR1 SGHVS and CDR2 FNYEAQ. The CDR3 is CASSLDDSFSTEAFF. CDR3 nucleotide sequence: TGTGCCAGCAGCTTAGATGACAGTTTTAGCACTGAAGCTTTCTTT. Supplemented by reference TRBV7-6 and TRBJ1-1, the full variable domain reads GAGVSQSPRYKVTKRGQDVALRCDPISGHVSLYWYRQALGQGPEFLTYFNYEAQQDKSGLPNDRFSAERPEGSISTLTIQRTEQRDSAMYRCASSLDDSFSTEAFFGQGTRLTVV.

J is TRBJ2-6 and V is TRBV14; 7 bases map to TRBD2. There are 19 residues in the CDR3. Trimming cost V 7 bases and J 5 bases; bases outside gene matches: 20. Germline V gene sequence: CDR1 SGHDN, CDR2 FVKESK. CDR3 protein: CASMVALREDPLWANVLTF. The CDR3, as DNA: TGTGCCAGCATGGTGGCTCTACGGGAGGACCCCCTCTGGGCCAACGTCCTGACTTTC.

This rearrangement joins TRBV6-6 to TRBJ1-1; D not resolved. This CDR3 is 15 amino acids long. In germline, CDR1 is MNHNY, CDR2 SVGAGI (reference sequence). With 0 bases removed from V and 0 bases from J, the gap between germline ends came to 8 bases. In DNA, the CDR3 is TGTGCCAGCAGTTACTCCGTGCAGGTGAACACTGAAGCTTTCTTT. As protein: CASSYSVQVNTEAFF.

Comments on this clone: This CDR3 is also generated by other DNA sequences in the sample. The rearrangement uses TRBV27 and TRBJ1-5; maybe TRBD1 (5 bases). Germline V gene sequence: CDR1 MNHEY, CDR2 SMNVEV (reference sequence). The CDR3 contains 14 residues. Between the trimmed V and J ends, which lost 3 bases and 1 base, there was a span of 7 bases. The CDR3 DNA reads TGTGCCAGCAGTTTGGGGCAGAGCAATCAGCCCCAGCATTTT. Protein product: CASSLGQSNQPQHF.